A few counts support the clone carrying this T cell receptor beta chain. Trimming shortened V by 3 bases and J by 0 bases, and 12 bases separated the two germline ends. Per the germline V gene, CDR1 is SGHTA and CDR2 is FQGNSA. This CDR3 comprises 15 residues. These data belong to a study of esophageal squamous cell carcinoma under preoperative chemotherapy. Study-wide background: Both tumor-infiltrating lymphocytes and peripheral blood T cells had their TCR repertoires profiled.

TCRdb itself ran the PCR reads through MiXCR, one entry per CDR3 protein. The data show about 18,000 distinct CDR3 sequences, with 40% to 55% seen just once and under 35% held by the top ten. As for time point: after preoperative PTX-NDP chemotherapy. This sample was obtained from a patient given preoperative chemotherapy. The TCR was taken from a human donor with esophageal squamous cell carcinoma. The donor label of this sample is uncertain. The chain has TRBV7-2 and TRBJ2-7, with unresolved D. CDR3 bases: TGTGCCAGCAGCTTCTTGGCGACAAGCTCCTACGAGCAGTACTTC. The encoded protein is CASSFLATSSYEQYF.